This T cell receptor (beta chain) is drawn from a study of human T cells and chemical hapten exposure. Across the study: Patients' scalps got diphenylcyclopropenone weekly throughout the approximately 25-week study. Whole-study findings and limits: There were significantly more large CDR3 similarity clusters among expanded TCRs than among controls. After DPC sensitization, TCRs above 1 in 1000 frequency showed no change.

In the library, unique molecular identifiers were attached to individual cDNA molecules. TCRdb redid the calling of the RACE reads with MiXCR, one entry per CDR3 protein. This sample carries 150,000 to 200,000 distinct CDR3 sequences, 20% to 25% of them seen once, and the ten largest clones take about 7%. The CDR3 contains 16 residues. Germline V gives CDR1 MGHRA, CDR2 YSYEKL. Unmatched junction bases numbered 11, after V lost 0 bases and J lost 9 bases. A few counts support this clonotype. Its antigen is not identified. Time point in this sample: patch test 1, 2 weeks after DPC sensitization. Treatment denoted: therapeutic diphenylcyclopropenone sensitization with weekly scalp DPC.

The sequence was obtained from a woman aged 50 to 60 with alopecia areata. Some clones in this sample may be carry-over from other donors' samples. This chain joins TRBV4-1 and TRBJ2-3, with TRBD2 matching 8 bases. Sequencing used whole blood, obtained in connection with sensitization to the hapten diphenylcyclopropenone (DPC). The CDR3 loop reads CASSQESTAGGRTQYF. The CDR3 nucleotides read TGCGCCAGCAGCCAAGAATCGACGGCGGGAGGCCGGACGCAGTATTTT.